This T cell receptor beta chain is from a study of CD8+ T cells in alopecia areata. In the study overall: Patients took tofacitinib for 6 to 18 months, followed by 6 drug-free months. Whole-study results and caveats: A great number of expanded lesional clones endured in scalp and blood during tofacitinib. The study found tofacitinib significantly decreased scalp clonality and expanded CD8+ clones among the top 100.

RNA was extracted and reverse transcribed into cDNA as the sequencing template. Data came from immunoSEQ multiplex PCR; TCRdb stores just in-frame clones and leaves some out. The data contain more than 90,000 clones, about 59% of them seen just once; the ten biggest clones take up approximately 12%. The CDR3 contains 17 residues. The germline V and J ends were trimmed by 3 bases and 2 bases, with 17 bases remaining between them. Germline loops: CDR1 MGHDK, CDR2 SYGVNS. About this clone: Its antigen is currently unknown.

Indicated treatment: oral pan-JAK inhibitor, 5-10 mg twice daily. The rearrangement joins TRBV25-1 to TRBJ1-5; perhaps TRBD1 as D (5 bases). This specimen consisted of CD8+ T cells sorted from blood, obtained at week 24, from a patient treated with tofacitinib. The TCR originated in a human donor with alopecia areata. CDR3 loop: CASSDGGRDRGNQPQHF. The DNA of the CDR3 is TGTGCCAGCAGTGATGGGGGGAGGGATAGGGGCAATCAGCCCCAGCATTTT.